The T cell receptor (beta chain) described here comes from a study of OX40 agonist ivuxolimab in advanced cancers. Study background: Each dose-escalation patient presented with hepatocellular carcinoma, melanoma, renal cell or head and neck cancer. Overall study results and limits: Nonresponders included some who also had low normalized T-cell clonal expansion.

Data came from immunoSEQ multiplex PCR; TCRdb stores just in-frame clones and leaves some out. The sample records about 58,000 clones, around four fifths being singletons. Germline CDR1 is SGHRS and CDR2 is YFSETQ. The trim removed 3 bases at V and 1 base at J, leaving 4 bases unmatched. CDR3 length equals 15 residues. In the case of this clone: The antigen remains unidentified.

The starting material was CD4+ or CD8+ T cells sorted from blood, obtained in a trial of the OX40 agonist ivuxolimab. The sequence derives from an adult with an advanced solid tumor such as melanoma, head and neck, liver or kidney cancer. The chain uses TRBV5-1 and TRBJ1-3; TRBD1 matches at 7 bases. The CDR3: CASSSGGNSGNTIYF. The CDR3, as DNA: TGCGCCAGCAGCTCAGGGGGAAATTCTGGAAACACCATATATTTT.